A few counts support the clone carrying this T cell receptor beta chain. What it recognizes is unknown. This sample is drawn from a study of radiotherapy plus CTLA-4 blockade in lung cancer. Overall study context: Patients showed objective responses in 15% to 20% of cases, and disease control was achieved by under 35%. Findings and caveats of the study: It was early blood T cell clone dynamics, with interferon-beta, that reportedly best predicted response. TCR clones from tumors expanded in blood after radiotherapy plus ipilimumab.

Each patient with chemo-refractory metastatic non-small-cell lung cancer was treated with focal radiation plus CTLA-4 blockade using ipilimumab. Germline V gene data show CDR1 as SGHTA and CDR2 as FQGNSA. Trimming cost V 1 base and J 4 bases, with 11 bases left between them. This CDR3 comprises 14 residues. The protocol was immunoSEQ multiplex PCR, while the TCRdb copy is restricted to in-frame clones and leaves out a portion. Of roughly 55,000 clones listed, around 68% are singletons. The chain recombines TRBV7-2 with TRBJ2-7, with D perhaps TRBD2 (5 bases). Sequences were derived from peripheral blood, sampled from a patient treated with radiotherapy plus ipilimumab. This TCR derives from a human donor with non-small cell lung cancer whose response to radiotherapy plus ipilimumab could not be evaluated. The CDR3 sequence is CASSLGPLAYEQYF. CDR3 DNA: TGTGCCAGCAGCTTAGGCCCGCTAGCTTACGAGCAGTACTTC.